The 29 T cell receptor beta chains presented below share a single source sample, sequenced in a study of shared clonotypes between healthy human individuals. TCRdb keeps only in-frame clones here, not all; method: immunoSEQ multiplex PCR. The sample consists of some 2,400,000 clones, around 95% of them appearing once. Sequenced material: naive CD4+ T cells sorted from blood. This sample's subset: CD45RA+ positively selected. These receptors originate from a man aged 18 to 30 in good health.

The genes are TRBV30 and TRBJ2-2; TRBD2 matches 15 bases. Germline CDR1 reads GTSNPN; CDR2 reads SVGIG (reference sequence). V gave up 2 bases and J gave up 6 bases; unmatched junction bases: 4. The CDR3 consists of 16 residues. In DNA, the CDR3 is TGTGCCTGGAGTCGGACTAGCGGGAGGGCCGCCGGGGAGCTGTTTTTT. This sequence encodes CAWSRTSGRAAGELFF.

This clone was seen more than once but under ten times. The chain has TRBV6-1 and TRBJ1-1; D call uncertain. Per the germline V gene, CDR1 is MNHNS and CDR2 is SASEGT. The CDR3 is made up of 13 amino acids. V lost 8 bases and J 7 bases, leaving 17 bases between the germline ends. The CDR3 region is CASGSPQEHEAFF. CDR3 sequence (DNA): TGTGCCAGCGGAAGTCCCCAAGAACATGAAGCTTTCTTT.

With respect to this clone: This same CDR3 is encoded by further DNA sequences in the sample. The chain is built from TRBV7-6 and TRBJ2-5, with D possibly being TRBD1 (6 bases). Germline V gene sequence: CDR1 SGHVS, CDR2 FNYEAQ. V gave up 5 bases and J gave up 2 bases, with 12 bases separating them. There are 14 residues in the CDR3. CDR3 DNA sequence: TGTGCCAGCAGCCTAAACACAGGGCAAGAGACCCAGTACTTC. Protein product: CASSLNTGQETQYF.

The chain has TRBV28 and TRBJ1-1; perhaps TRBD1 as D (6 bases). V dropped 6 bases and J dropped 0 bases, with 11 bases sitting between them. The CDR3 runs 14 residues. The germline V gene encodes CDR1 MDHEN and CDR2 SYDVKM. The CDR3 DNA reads TGTGCCAGCAGGGGGGGCCTATTGAACACTGAAGCTTTCTTT. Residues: CASRGGLLNTEAFF.

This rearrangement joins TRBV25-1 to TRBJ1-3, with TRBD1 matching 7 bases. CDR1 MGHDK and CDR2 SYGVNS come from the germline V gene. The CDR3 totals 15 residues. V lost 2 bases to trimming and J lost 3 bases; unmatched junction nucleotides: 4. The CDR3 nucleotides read TGTGCCAGCAGTGAACCGACAGGGATTGGAAACACCATATATTTT. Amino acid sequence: CASSEPTGIGNTIYF.

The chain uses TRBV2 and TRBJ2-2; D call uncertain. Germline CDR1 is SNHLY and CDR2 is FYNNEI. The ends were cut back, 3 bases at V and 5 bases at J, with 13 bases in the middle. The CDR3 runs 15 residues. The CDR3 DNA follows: TGTGCCAGCAGTGATTGGGAAATCGGGACCGGGGAGCTGTTTTTT. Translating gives CASSDWEIGTGELFF. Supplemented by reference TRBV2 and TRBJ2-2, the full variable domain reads EPEVTQTPSHQVTQMGQEVILRCVPISNHLYFYWYRQILGQKVEFLVSFYNNEISEKSEIFDDQFSVERPDGSNFTLKIRSTKLEDSAMYFCASSDWEIGTGELFFGEGSRLTVL.

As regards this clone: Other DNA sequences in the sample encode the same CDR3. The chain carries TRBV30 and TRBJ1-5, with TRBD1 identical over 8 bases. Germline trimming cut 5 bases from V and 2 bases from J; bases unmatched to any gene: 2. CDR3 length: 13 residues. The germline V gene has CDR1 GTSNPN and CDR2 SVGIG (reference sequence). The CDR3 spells CAWGGQGNQPQHF. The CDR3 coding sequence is TGTGCCTGGGGGGGACAGGGCAATCAGCCCCAGCATTTT.

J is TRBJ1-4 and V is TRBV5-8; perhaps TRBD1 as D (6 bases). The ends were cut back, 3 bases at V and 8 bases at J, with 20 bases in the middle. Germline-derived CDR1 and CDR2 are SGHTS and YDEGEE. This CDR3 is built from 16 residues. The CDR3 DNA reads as TGTGCCAGCAGCTCCCTACTCGACAGGAAGTTCGAAAAACTGTTTTTT. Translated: CASSSLLDRKFEKLFF.

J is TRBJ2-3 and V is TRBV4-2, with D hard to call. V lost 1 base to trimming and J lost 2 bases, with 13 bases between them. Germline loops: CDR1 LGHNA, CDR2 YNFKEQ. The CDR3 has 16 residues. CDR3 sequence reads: CASSQAPNLITDTQYF. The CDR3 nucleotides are TGTGCCAGCAGCCAAGCTCCAAACCTTATCACAGATACGCAGTATTTT.

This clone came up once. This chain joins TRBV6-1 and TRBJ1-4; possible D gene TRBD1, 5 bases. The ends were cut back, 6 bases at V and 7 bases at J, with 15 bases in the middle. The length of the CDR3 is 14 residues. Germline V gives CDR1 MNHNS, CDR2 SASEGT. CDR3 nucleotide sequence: TGTGCCAGCAGAGTCGGGACTGTCGCTGAAAAACTGTTTTTT. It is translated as CASRVGTVAEKLFF.

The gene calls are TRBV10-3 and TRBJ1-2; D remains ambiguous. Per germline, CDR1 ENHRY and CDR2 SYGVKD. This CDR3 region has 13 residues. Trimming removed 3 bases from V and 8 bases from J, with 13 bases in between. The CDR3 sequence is CAISESTRGGYTF. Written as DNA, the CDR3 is TGTGCCATCAGTGAAAGCACCAGAGGCGGCTACACCTTC.

CDR3 nucleotide sequence: TGTGCCAGCACTTGGGCCCTGCAAGAGACCCAGTACTTC. Translation gives CASTWALQETQYF. The chain employs TRBV6-1 and TRBJ2-5, with D hard to call. V was pared by 7 bases and J by 2 bases, with 11 bases between. The CDR3 is 13 residues long. Germline V gene sequence: CDR1 MNHNS, CDR2 SASEGT.

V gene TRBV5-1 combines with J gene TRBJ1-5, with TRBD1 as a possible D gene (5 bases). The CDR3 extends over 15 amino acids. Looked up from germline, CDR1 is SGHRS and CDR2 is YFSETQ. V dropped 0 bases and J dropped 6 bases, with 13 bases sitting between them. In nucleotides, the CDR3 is TGCGCCAGCAGCTTGGACGGCAGGGTGGGTCAGCCCCAGCATTTT. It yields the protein CASSLDGRVGQPQHF.

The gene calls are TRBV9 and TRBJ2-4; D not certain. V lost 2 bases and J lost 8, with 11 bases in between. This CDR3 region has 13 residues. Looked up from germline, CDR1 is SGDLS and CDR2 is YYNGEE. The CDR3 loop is CASSVAPLDIQYF. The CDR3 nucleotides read TGTGCCAGCAGCGTCGCCCCCCTTGACATTCAGTACTTC.

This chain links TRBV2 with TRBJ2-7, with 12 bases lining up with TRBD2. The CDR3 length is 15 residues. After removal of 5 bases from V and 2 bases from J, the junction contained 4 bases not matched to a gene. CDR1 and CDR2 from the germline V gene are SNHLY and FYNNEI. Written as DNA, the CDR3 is TGTGCCAGCAGTCCGCTAGCGGGAGGGACCTACGAGCAGTACTTC. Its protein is CASSPLAGGTYEQYF.

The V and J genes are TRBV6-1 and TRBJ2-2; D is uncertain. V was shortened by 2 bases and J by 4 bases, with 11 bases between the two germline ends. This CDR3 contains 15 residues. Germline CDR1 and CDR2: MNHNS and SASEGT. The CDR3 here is CASSEQVASTGELFF. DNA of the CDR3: TGTGCCAGCAGTGAACAGGTGGCCAGCACCGGGGAGCTGTTTTTT.

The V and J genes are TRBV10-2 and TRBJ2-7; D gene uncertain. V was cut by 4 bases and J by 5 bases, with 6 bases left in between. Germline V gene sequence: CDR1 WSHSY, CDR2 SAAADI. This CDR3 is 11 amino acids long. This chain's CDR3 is CASSGVHEQYF. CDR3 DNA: TGCGCCAGCAGTGGTGTCCACGAGCAGTACTTC.

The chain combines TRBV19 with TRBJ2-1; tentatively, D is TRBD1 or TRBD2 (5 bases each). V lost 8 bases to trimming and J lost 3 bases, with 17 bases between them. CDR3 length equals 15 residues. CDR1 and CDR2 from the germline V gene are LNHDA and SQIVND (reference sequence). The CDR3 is CASGQLRGLYNEQFF. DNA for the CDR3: TGTGCCAGTGGCCAGTTACGGGGCCTCTACAATGAGCAGTTCTTC.

The CDR3 is CASSLLTGVNTEAFF. The CDR3 nucleotides read TGCGCCAGCAGCCTACTGACAGGGGTGAACACTGAAGCTTTCTTT. V gene TRBV5-1 combines with J gene TRBJ1-1, with 8 bases identical to TRBD1. Germline CDR1 is SGHRS and CDR2 is YFSETQ. CDR3 length equals 15 residues. The ends lost 4 bases at V and 0 bases at J; junction bases unmatched: 5.

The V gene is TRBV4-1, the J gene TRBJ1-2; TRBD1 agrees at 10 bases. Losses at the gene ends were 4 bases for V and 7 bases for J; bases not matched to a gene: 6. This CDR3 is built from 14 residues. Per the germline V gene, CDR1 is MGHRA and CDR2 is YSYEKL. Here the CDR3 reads CASSLGQGGSGYTF. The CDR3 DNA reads TGCGCCAGCAGCCTTGGACAGGGGGGGAGTGGCTACACCTTC.

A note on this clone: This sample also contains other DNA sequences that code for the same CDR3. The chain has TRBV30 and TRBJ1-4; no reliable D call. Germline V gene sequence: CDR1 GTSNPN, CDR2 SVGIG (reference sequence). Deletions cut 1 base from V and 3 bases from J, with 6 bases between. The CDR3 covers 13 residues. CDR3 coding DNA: TGTGCCTGGAGTGGTCAGTCTAATGAAAAACTGTTTTTT. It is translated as CAWSGQSNEKLFF.

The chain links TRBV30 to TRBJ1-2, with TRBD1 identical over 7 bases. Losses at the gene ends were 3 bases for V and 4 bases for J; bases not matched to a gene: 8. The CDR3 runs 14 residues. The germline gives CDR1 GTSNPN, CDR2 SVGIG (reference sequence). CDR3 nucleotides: TGTGCCTGGAGAAACAGGGGAACGATCTATGGCTACACCTTC. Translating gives CAWRNRGTIYGYTF.

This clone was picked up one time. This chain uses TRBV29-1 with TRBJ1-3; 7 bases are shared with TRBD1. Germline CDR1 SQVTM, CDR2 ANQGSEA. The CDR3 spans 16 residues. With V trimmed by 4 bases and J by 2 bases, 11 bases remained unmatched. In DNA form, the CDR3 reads TGCAGCGTTGTGGTTGAGGGGGCAGGCACTGGAAACACCATATATTTT. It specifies CSVVVEGAGTGNTIYF.

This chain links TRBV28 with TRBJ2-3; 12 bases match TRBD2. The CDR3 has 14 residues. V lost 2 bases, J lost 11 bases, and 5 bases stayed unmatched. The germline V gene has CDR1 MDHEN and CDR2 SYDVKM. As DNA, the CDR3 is TGTGCCAGCAGTTTAGGACTAGCGGGGCTCGGGCAGTATTTT. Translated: CASSLGLAGLGQYF.

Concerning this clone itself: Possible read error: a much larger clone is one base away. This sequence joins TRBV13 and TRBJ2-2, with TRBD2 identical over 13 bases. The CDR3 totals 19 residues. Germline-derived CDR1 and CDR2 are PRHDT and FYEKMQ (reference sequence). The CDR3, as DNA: TGTGCCAGCAGCCTGCGACTAGCGGGGGGCTGGGGGAACGCCGGGGAGCTGTTTTTT. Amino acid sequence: CASSLRLAGGWGNAGELFF.

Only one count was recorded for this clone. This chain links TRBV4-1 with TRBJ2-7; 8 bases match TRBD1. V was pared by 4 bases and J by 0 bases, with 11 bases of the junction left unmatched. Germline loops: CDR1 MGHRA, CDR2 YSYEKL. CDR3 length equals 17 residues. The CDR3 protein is CASSRTGRQGSSYEQYF. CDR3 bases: TGCGCCAGCAGCCGGACTGGTAGACAGGGGAGCTCCTACGAGCAGTACTTC.

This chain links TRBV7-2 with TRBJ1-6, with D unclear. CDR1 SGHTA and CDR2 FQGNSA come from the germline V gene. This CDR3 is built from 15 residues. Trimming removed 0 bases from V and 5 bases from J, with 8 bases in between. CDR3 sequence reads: CASSLALRNNSPLHF. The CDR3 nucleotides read TGTGCCAGCAGCTTAGCGCTCAGAAATAATTCACCCCTCCACTTT. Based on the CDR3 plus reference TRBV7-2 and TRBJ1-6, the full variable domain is GAGVSQSPSNKVTEKGKDVELRCDPISGHTALYWYRQSLGQGLEFLIYFQGNSAPDKSGLPSDRFSAERTGGSVSTLTIQRTQQEDSAVYLCASSLALRNNSPLHFGNGTRLTVT.

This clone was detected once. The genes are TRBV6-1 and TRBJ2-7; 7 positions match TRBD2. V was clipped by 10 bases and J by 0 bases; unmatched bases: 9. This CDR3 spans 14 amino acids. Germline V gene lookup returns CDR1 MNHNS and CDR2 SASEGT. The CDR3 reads CATPRSGGSYEQYF. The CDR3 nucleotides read TGTGCCACTCCTCGGTCGGGGGGCTCCTACGAGCAGTACTTC.

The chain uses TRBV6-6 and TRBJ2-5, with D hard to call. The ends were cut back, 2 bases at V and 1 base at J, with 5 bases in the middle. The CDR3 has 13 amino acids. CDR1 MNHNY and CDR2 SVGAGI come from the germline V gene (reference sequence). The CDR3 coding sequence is TGTGCCAGCAGTTACCAGTTCCAAGAGACCCAGTACTTC. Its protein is CASSYQFQETQYF.